The source of this T cell receptor (beta chain) is a study of T cell responses to AZD1222 COVID-19 vaccine. Findings of the study overall: Spike as a whole was targeted by vaccine-associated CD4 TCRs, dominant at 160-218 and 743-854. There were repertoire samples only from the period after the peak T cell response.

Concerning this clone: What it binds is not known.

TCRdb's copy holds only in-frame clones and misses some; the assay was immunoSEQ multiplex PCR. The sample yields about 150,000 clones, around 88% seen once. Germline CDR1 SGHDT, CDR2 YYEEEE. The CDR3 contains 16 residues. V lost 0 bases and J lost 4, with 16 bases in between. This clonotype was sampled from an adult in good health. The chain joins TRBV5-6 to TRBJ1-1, with D tentatively TRBD1 (6 bases). The specimen comprised peripheral blood, sampled on day 0 of MenACWY control vaccination. This CDR3 reads CASSLGGQGRGTEAFF. For the CDR3, the DNA is TGTGCCAGCAGCTTGGGAGGGCAGGGGAGAGGCACTGAAGCTTTCTTT.